The 6 T cell receptor beta chains below come from one sample, sequenced in a study of blood T cells in healthy people across ages. PCR was performed a second time for roughly 6 to 12 cycles using a sample-barcoded 5' primer and a J-beta primer mix. TCRdb redid the calling of the 5' RACE reads with MiXCR, one entry per CDR3 protein. The data hold some 1.4 million distinct CDR3 sequences, with approximately 40% observed a single time. The sequenced sample was blood. These receptors originate from a woman between 18 and 29 years old in good health.

V usage is TRBV6-6 and J usage is TRBJ1-2; no definite D call. CDR3 size: 14 residues. Trimming removed 5 bases from V and 0 bases from J, with 10 bases in between. The germline gives CDR1 MNHNY, CDR2 SVGAGI (reference sequence). This CDR3 is CASSQAGTNYGYTF. The CDR3 DNA reads TGTGCCAGCAGTCAGGCGGGAACTAACTATGGCTACACCTTC.

This rearrangement joins TRBV5-5 to TRBJ1-5; no reliable D call. Germline V gene data show CDR1 as SGHKS and CDR2 as YYEKEE (reference sequence). The length of the CDR3 is 16 residues. The V end was cut by 4 bases, the J end by 2 bases, with 16 bases between. The CDR3 region has the DNA TGTGCCAGCAGCCCAGAGGGATTCTACGGCAATCAGCCCCAGCATTTT. Its protein product is CASSPEGFYGNQPQHF.

The chain is built from TRBV6-5 and TRBJ2-2; D gene unclear. This CDR3 is built from 14 residues. The germline V gene encodes CDR1 MNHEY and CDR2 SVGAGI. Between the trimmed V and J ends, which lost 7 bases and 5 bases, there was a span of 14 bases. Here the CDR3 DNA reads TGTGCCAGCACCGAACTTGGTGGGACCGGGGAGCTGTTTTTT. Encoded protein: CASTELGGTGELFF.

This clonotype was picked up one time. V and J are TRBV21-1 and TRBJ2-1; the table calls TRBD2, which could not be checked here. TRBV21-1 is classified as a pseudogene. The CDR3 loop spans 15 amino acids. CDR3 protein: CASNPTSGAYNEQFF. CDR3 bases: TGTGCCAGCAACCCGACTAGCGGGGCCTACAATGAGCAGTTCTTC.

There are a few counts of this clonotype. The V and J genes are TRBV6-2 or TRBV6-3 and TRBJ2-3; 7 nucleotides agree with TRBD2. The V segment lost 7 bases and the J segment 1 base; nucleotides outside the gene matches: 5. This CDR3 is built from 14 residues. The germline V gene has CDR1 MNHEY and CDR2 SVGEGT. The CDR3 reads CASKSGDRTDTQYF. The CDR3, as DNA: TGTGCCAGCAAAAGCGGGGACCGCACAGATACGCAGTATTTT.

J is TRBJ2-7 and V is TRBV5-6; D not certain. Trimming removed 2 bases at V and 7 bases at J, with 13 bases between. Germline V gives CDR1 SGHDT, CDR2 YYEEEE. This CDR3 contains 13 residues. The CDR3 DNA is TGTGCCAGCAGCTTTGGGTCCCTGGAGGAGCAGTACTTC. As protein: CASSFGSLEEQYF.